This entry features one T cell receptor beta chain sequence. As yet, its antigen is unknown. Trimming took 1 base from V and 3 from J; bases not matched to a gene: 8. From germline, CDR1 is SGHRS and CDR2 YFSETQ. There are 16 residues in the CDR3. This specimen comes from a study of cytomegalovirus exposure and HLA in healthy donors. Study results and limitations: The availability of immune exposure information extended only to CMV serostatus.

Primers included in the PCR were 60 Vbeta and 13 Jbeta primers. TCRdb keeps only in-frame clones here, not all; method: immunoSEQ multiplex PCR. The sample includes fewer than 110,000 clones, roughly three quarters of them seen just once. All the people who gave samples were healthy bone marrow donors. The source of this sequence is a middle-aged man in good health and CMV-seronegative. The sequencing sample was made of PBMCs. The V call is TRBV5-1, the J call TRBJ2-3, with 7 bases lining up with TRBD2. The CDR3 DNA is TGCGCCAGCAGCTTGTCCCGGGGGGTTGGGACAGATACGCAGTATTTT. Translated, it gives CASSLSRGVGTDTQYF.